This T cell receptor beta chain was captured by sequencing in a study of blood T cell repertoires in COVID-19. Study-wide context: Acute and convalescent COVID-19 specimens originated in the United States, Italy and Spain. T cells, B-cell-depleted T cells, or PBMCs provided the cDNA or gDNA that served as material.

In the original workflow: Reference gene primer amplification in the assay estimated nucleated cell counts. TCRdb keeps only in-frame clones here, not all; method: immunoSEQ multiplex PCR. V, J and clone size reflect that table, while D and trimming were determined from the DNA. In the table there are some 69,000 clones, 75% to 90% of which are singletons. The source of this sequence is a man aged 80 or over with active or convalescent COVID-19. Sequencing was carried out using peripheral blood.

CDR3 DNA sequence: TGTGCCAGCTCACCAGGGCAGGGCATCCTCACCCAGTACTTC. Translating gives CASSPGQGILTQYF. The chain uses TRBV18 and TRBJ2-5, with a tentative D call TRBD1 (5 bases). Germline V lookup: CDR1 KGHSH, CDR2 LQKENI. The CDR3 is 14 amino acids. Trimming left V 2 bases short and J 8 bases short, with 15 bases between.